What follows describes a single T cell receptor beta chain. Its antigen is not identified. The sample originates from a study of cytomegalovirus exposure and HLA in healthy donors. Nominally healthy donors were sampled, though unrecorded immune exposures were likely. Both 60 Vbeta primers and 13 Jbeta primers went into the PCR. Method: immunoSEQ multiplex PCR; TCRdb's copy keeps in-frame clones and lacks some. The sample has just under 95,000 clones, around 74% seen once. The study's findings and limits: Sequencing likely generated an artifact that appeared as a cluster of highly shared sequence variants.

This CDR3 comprises 14 residues. Germline trimming cut 6 bases from V and 5 bases from J; bases unmatched to any gene: 9. The germline CDR1 and CDR2 sequences are MNHEY and SVGAGI. The sequence was obtained from a man between 50 and 59 years old in good health and CMV-seropositive. The specimen was PBMCs. The chain recombines TRBV6-5 with TRBJ2-5; TRBD2 matches 7 bases. The DNA for the CDR3 is TGTGCCAGCAGAACAGGACCCGGGGGGGAGACCCAGTACTTC. Protein sequence: CASRTGPGGETQYF.